The 8 T cell receptor beta chains below all came from one sample that was sequenced in a study of cytomegalovirus exposure and HLA in healthy donors. Primers: 60 Vbeta forward and 13 Jbeta reverse. The protocol was immunoSEQ multiplex PCR, while the TCRdb copy is restricted to in-frame clones and leaves out a portion. The data show about 120,000 clones, roughly 77% seen once. Sequenced material: PBMCs. The receptor source for this set is a man aged 45 to 65 in good health and CMV-seropositive.

The rearrangement links TRBV4-1 to TRBJ1-2; D gene ambiguous. The V and J ends lost 1 base and 5 bases respectively, with 11 bases between them. CDR1 MGHRA and CDR2 YSYEKL come from the germline V gene. This CDR3 has 14 amino acids. The CDR3 spells CASSQGRGLYGYTF. CDR3 sequence (DNA): TGCGCCAGCAGCCAAGGTCGGGGTCTGTATGGCTACACCTTC.

Worth noting for this clone: Additional DNA sequences in this sample encode the identical CDR3. The V and J genes are TRBV11-2 and TRBJ1-2; 7 nucleotides agree with TRBD1. CDR3 length: 14 residues. Germline V gene sequence: CDR1 SGHAT, CDR2 FQNNGV. V lost 5 bases, J lost 3 bases, and 6 bases stayed unmatched. The CDR3 loop reads CASSQQGTDYGYTF. The CDR3 DNA is TGTGCCAGCAGCCAACAAGGGACAGACTATGGCTACACCTTC.

The J gene is TRBJ2-3, the V gene TRBV5-6; the D gene is possibly TRBD2 (6 bases). The germline gives CDR1 SGHDT, CDR2 YYEEEE. The CDR3 totals 15 residues. V was clipped by 6 bases and J by 2 bases, with 16 bases between them. The CDR3 DNA reads as TGTGCCAGCACTTACACGGGGGTTATCACAGATACGCAGTATTTT. Translating gives CASTYTGVITDTQYF. Based on the CDR3 plus reference TRBV5-6 and TRBJ2-3, the full variable domain is DAGVTQSPTHLIKTRGQQVTLRCSPKSGHDTVSWYQQALGQGPQFIFQYYEEEERQRGNFPDRFSGHQFPNYSSELNVNALLLGDSALYLCASTYTGVITDTQYFGPGTRLTVL.

This clone was recorded a few times. The chain links TRBV19 to TRBJ1-6; 8 bases align to TRBD1. The CDR3 extends over 18 amino acids. The J segment lost 0 bases and the V segment lost 4 bases, leaving 8 bases of the junction unmatched. Germline V gives CDR1 LNHDA, CDR2 SQIVND (reference sequence). The CDR3 DNA follows: TGTGCCAGTAGTACCCGACAGGGGACGAGCTCCTATAATTCACCCCTCCACTTT. Its protein is CASSTRQGTSSYNSPLHF.

The chain links TRBV5-1 to TRBJ1-6; 7 nucleotides line up with TRBD1. The V segment lost 3 bases and the J segment 3 bases; nucleotides outside the gene matches: 12. This CDR3 has 18 residues. The V gene's germline CDR1 is SGHRS and CDR2 YFSETQ. The CDR3: CASSSSPTQGYYNSPLHF. The CDR3 DNA sequence: TGCGCCAGCAGCTCATCGCCTACACAGGGGTACTATAATTCACCCCTCCACTTT.

The V and J genes are TRBV15 and TRBJ2-4, with 7 bases aligning to TRBD1. Trimming took 0 bases from V and 0 from J; bases not matched to a gene: 11. This CDR3 contains 19 residues. Germline V gives CDR1 LNHNV, CDR2 YYDKDF (reference sequence). The CDR3 loop reads CATSRDYSTGMVAKNIQYF. CDR3 DNA: TGTGCCACCAGCAGAGATTATTCGACAGGGATGGTAGCCAAAAACATTCAGTACTTC.

V gene TRBV7-6 combines with J gene TRBJ1-5; perhaps TRBD1 as D (5 bases). V was pared by 5 bases and J by 6 bases, with 14 bases between. Germline CDR1 reads SGHVS; CDR2 reads FNYEAQ. CDR3 size: 14 residues. This chain's CDR3 is CASSPGLSGQPQHF. DNA for the CDR3: TGTGCCAGCAGCCCGGGACTTTCTGGTCAGCCCCAGCATTTT.

V is TRBV5-1 and J is TRBJ2-5; 7 bases are a match to TRBD2. Germline CDR1 is SGHRS and CDR2 is YFSETQ. This CDR3 has 12 amino acids. Trimming removed 7 bases from V and 5 bases from J; junction bases left unmatched: 5. The CDR3 DNA sequence: TGCGCCAGCGGGGAGGGTATGGAGACCCAGTACTTC. It yields the protein CASGEGMETQYF.